This passage covers 32 T cell receptor beta chains from one sample sequenced in a study of cytotoxic CD8 clonotypes in ibrutinib-treated CLL. Profiled with immunoSEQ multiplex PCR; TCRdb holds only in-frame clones, not every one. Among tens of thousands of clones listed, around 74% were seen once. This specimen was PBMCs, taken at disease progression, from a patient treated with ibrutinib. All receptors derive from a human donor with chronic lymphocytic leukemia.

V gene TRBV5-4 combines with J gene TRBJ2-2, with 9 nucleotides matching TRBD1. Looked up from germline, CDR1 is SGHNT and CDR2 is YYREEE (reference sequence). This CDR3 has 20 amino acids. With 0 bases clipped from V and 1 base from J, the junction kept 13 bases outside the gene matches. In nucleotides, the CDR3 is TGTGCCAGCAGCTTGGTCTACCCGGGACAGGGCTTAGGGAACACCGGGGAGCTGTTTTTT. It encodes CASSLVYPGQGLGNTGELFF.

The V gene is TRBV29-1, the J gene TRBJ2-5; 8 bases fit TRBD1. V was clipped by 1 base and J by 7 bases; unmatched bases: 5. The CDR3 covers 13 residues. Per germline, CDR1 SQVTM and CDR2 ANQGSEA. CDR3 nucleotides: TGCAGCGTTGAAGTTACAGGGGGTAGGACCCAGTACTTC. Translated, it gives CSVEVTGGRTQYF.

CDR3 region: CAISESTGGPGELFF. In DNA form, the CDR3 reads TGTGCCATCAGTGAGTCTACAGGGGGCCCCGGGGAGCTGTTTTTT. The chain links TRBV10-3 to TRBJ2-2; 9 bases are a match to TRBD1. Germline CDR1 and CDR2: ENHRY and SYGVKD. The CDR3 runs 15 residues. V lost 0 bases and J lost 6; bases outside the gene matches: 2.

This chain joins TRBV10-3 and TRBJ2-3; 11 bases are shared with TRBD2. The CDR3 contains 15 residues. Unmatched junction bases numbered 6, after V lost 7 bases and J lost 3 bases. Germline CDR1 reads ENHRY; CDR2 reads SYGVKD. The CDR3 region is CAITEGLAVTDTQYF. CDR3 nucleotides: TGTGCCATCACAGAGGGACTAGCGGTGACAGATACGCAGTATTTT.

This clone was counted only a few times. V gene TRBV6-5 combines with J gene TRBJ1-2, with D unresolved. The CDR3 is 14 residues long. V was clipped by 0 bases and J by 6 bases, with 11 bases between them. The germline V gene has CDR1 MNHEY and CDR2 SVGAGI. CDR3 in amino acids: CASSYSRGIHGYTF. As DNA, the CDR3 is TGTGCCAGCAGTTACTCGCGGGGAATCCATGGCTACACCTTC.

This clone was observed a few times. This chain connects TRBV4-3 to TRBJ1-5, with a possible D match to TRBD1 (5 bases). Trimming removed 0 bases from V and 6 bases from J, with 9 bases in between. Germline assignment: CDR1 LGHNA and CDR2 YSLEER. This CDR3 has 14 amino acids. CDR3 loop: CASSQETVGQPQHF. The CDR3 DNA reads TGCGCCAGCAGCCAAGAGACAGTAGGTCAGCCCCAGCATTTT.

The chain employs TRBV28 and TRBJ2-1; D could derive from TRBD1 or TRBD2 (5 bases each). The CDR3 extends over 20 amino acids. V lost 4 bases, J lost 0 bases, and 25 bases lay in between. The germline V gene encodes CDR1 MDHEN and CDR2 SYDVKM. The CDR3 sequence: CASSSLWGRKRGSSYNEQFF. The CDR3 DNA is TGTGCCAGCAGTTCGTTGTGGGGTCGAAAGAGGGGCAGCTCCTACAATGAGCAGTTCTTC.

In this sample, this clone turned up a few times. This sequence joins TRBV6-5 and TRBJ1-3; D is uncertain. The CDR3 runs to 13 residues. V was trimmed by 4 bases and J by 0 bases, leaving 4 bases between them. Germline values: CDR1 MNHEY, CDR2 SVGAGI. CDR3 region: CASSWGSGNTIYF. The CDR3 nucleotides read TGTGCCAGCAGTTGGGGCTCTGGAAACACCATATATTTT.

The chain recombines TRBV6-4 with TRBJ2-2; no clear D. The CDR3 is made up of 14 amino acids. In germline, CDR1 is MRHNA, CDR2 SNTAGT. Trimming left V 0 bases short and J 7 bases short, with 9 bases between. CDR3 region: CASSDSSDFGELFF. The CDR3, as DNA: TGTGCCAGCAGTGACTCGAGTGACTTCGGGGAGCTGTTTTTT.

There are a few counts of this clone. This chain uses TRBV2 with TRBJ2-7; TRBD1 is a possible D gene (5 bases). The germline V gene has CDR1 SNHLY and CDR2 FYNNEI. The CDR3 contains 10 residues. Trimming left V 6 bases short and J 6 bases short, with 6 bases between. The CDR3 loop reads CASRQVEQYF. In DNA form, the CDR3 reads TGTGCCAGCAGACAGGTCGAGCAGTACTTC.

This clone has a single count. The CDR3 protein is CASSKGRDWGLDEQFF. In DNA form, the CDR3 reads TGTGCCAGCAGCAAGGGCCGGGACTGGGGTTTGGATGAGCAGTTCTTC. The V gene is TRBV7-9, the J gene TRBJ2-1; maybe TRBD2 (6 bases). Trimming removed 5 bases from V and 8 bases from J, with 22 bases in between. Per germline, CDR1 SEHNR and CDR2 FQNEAQ (reference sequence). The CDR3 consists of 16 residues.

There are many counts of this clone. This chain uses TRBV9 with TRBJ1-6; perhaps TRBD1 as D (6 bases). CDR1 is SGDLS and CDR2 is YYNGEE in the germline V gene. This CDR3 is built from 14 residues. With 0 bases removed from V and 8 bases from J, the gap between germline ends came to 9 bases. The CDR3 DNA is TGTGCCAGCAGCGTAGCGGGGGCGCATTCACCCCTCCACTTT. The encoded protein is CASSVAGAHSPLHF.

The chain links TRBV9 to TRBJ2-7; 8 bases map to TRBD2. The germline V gene encodes CDR1 SGDLS and CDR2 YYNGEE. J gave up 6 bases and V 0 bases, and 5 bases lay outside the gene matches. The CDR3 runs 14 residues. The CDR3 here is CASSVEGLAGEQYF. The CDR3 DNA reads as TGTGCCAGCAGCGTAGAAGGGCTAGCGGGCGAGCAGTACTTC.

CDR3 sequence: CASSYLGTGVQETQYF. The DNA of the CDR3 is TGTGCCAGCAGTTACCTAGGGACAGGGGTACAAGAGACCCAGTACTTC. This chain uses TRBV28 with TRBJ2-5; TRBD1 matches 10 bases. The CDR3 has 16 amino acids. With V trimmed by 4 bases and J by 2 bases, 7 bases remained unmatched. Germline lookup yields CDR1 MDHEN and CDR2 SYDVKM. Together with reference TRBV28 and TRBJ2-5, the CDR3 gives the full variable domain: DVKVTQSSRYLVKRTGEKVFLECVQDMDHENMFWYRQDPGLGLRLIYFSYDVKMKEKGDIPEGYSVSREKKERFSLILESASTNQTSMYLCASSYLGTGVQETQYFGPGTRLLVL.

The genes are TRBV18 and TRBJ1-6; possible D gene TRBD1, 6 bases. The germline V and J ends were trimmed by 6 bases and 6 bases, with 24 bases remaining between them. The V gene's germline CDR1 is KGHSH and CDR2 LQKENI. CDR3 length: 18 residues. In DNA form, the CDR3 reads TGTGCCAGCTCCGAACTACAGGGTTCGCTTAGGGGTAATTCACCCCTCCACTTT. Amino acid sequence: CASSELQGSLRGNSPLHF.

J is TRBJ1-5 and V is TRBV2; maybe TRBD1 (5 bases). The CDR3 is 15 residues long. Per the germline V gene, CDR1 is SNHLY and CDR2 is FYNNEI. Between the trimmed V and J ends, which lost 6 bases and 2 bases, there was a span of 14 bases. CDR3 nucleotide sequence: TGTGCCAGCAGGGGGGAGGGATATGGCAATCAGCCCCAGCATTTT. Its protein is CASRGEGYGNQPQHF. Full variable domain (rest looked up from reference TRBV2 and TRBJ1-5): EPEVTQTPSHQVTQMGQEVILRCVPISNHLYFYWYRQILGQKVEFLVSFYNNEISEKSEIFDDQFSVERPDGSNFTLKIRSTKLEDSAMYFCASRGEGYGNQPQHFGDGTRLSIL.

The rearrangement joins TRBV4-1 to TRBJ1-2; tentatively, D is TRBD1 (6 bases). CDR3 length equals 14 residues. With 3 bases removed from V and 3 bases from J, the gap between germline ends came to 11 bases. The germline CDR1 and CDR2 sequences are MGHRA and YSYEKL. The CDR3: CASSHLGQYYGYTF. The CDR3 DNA reads as TGCGCCAGCAGCCATCTAGGACAGTACTATGGCTACACCTTC.

The table lists this clone with a few counts. V gene TRBV6-5 combines with J gene TRBJ1-6, with 7 nucleotides matching TRBD1. The CDR3 sequence is 15 residues long. The J segment lost 7 bases and the V segment lost 6 bases, leaving 9 bases of the junction unmatched. CDR1 MNHEY and CDR2 SVGAGI come from the germline V gene. The CDR3 DNA sequence: TGTGCCAGCAGAAATGACAGGGACCGAAATTCACCCCTCCACTTT. The encoded protein is CASRNDRDRNSPLHF.

V is TRBV15 and J is TRBJ1-1; possibly TRBD1 for D (5 bases). The V gene's germline CDR1 is LNHNV and CDR2 YYDKDF (reference sequence). V shed 0 bases and J shed 3 bases, with 14 bases lying between them. The CDR3 covers 16 residues. In DNA, the CDR3 is TGTGCCACCAGCAGAGATAAAGGGGCGGTGGACACTGAAGCTTTCTTT. This translates into CATSRDKGAVDTEAFF.

V gene TRBV10-3 combines with J gene TRBJ2-1; D is uncertain. The CDR3 is 13 amino acids. The V and J ends lost 0 bases and 9 bases respectively, with 9 bases between them. CDR1 is ENHRY and CDR2 is SYGVKD in the germline V gene. As DNA, the CDR3 is TGTGCCATCAGTGAGTCGCAAGATTTTGAGCAGTTCTTC. This gives the protein CAISESQDFEQFF.

This clone has a single count. V usage is TRBV13 and J usage is TRBJ2-2, with 9 bases matching TRBD1. The V gene end was trimmed by 8 bases and the J gene end by 4 bases; junction bases not matched to a gene: 8. The CDR3 extends over 15 amino acids. Germline CDR1 PRHDT, CDR2 FYEKMQ (reference sequence). The chain's CDR3 is CASRPGQGSTGELFF. The CDR3 nucleotides are TGTGCCAGCCGCCCGGGACAGGGCTCCACCGGGGAGCTGTTTTTT. Based on the CDR3 plus reference TRBV13 and TRBJ2-2, the full variable domain is AAGVIQSPRHLIKEKRETATLKCYPIPRHDTVYWYQQGPGQDPQFLISFYEKMQSDKGSIPDRFSAQQFSDYHSELNMSSLELGDSALYFCASRPGQGSTGELFFGEGSRLTVL.

This chain links TRBV5-1 with TRBJ1-1; TRBD1 matches 7 bases. The CDR3 totals 14 residues. CDR1 SGHRS and CDR2 YFSETQ come from the germline V gene. The V segment lost 4 bases and the J segment 0 bases; nucleotides outside the gene matches: 3. The CDR3, as DNA: TGCGCCAGCAGCCCGGGACAGATGAACACTGAAGCTTTCTTT. This codes for CASSPGQMNTEAFF. The whole variable domain, filled in from reference TRBV5-1 and TRBJ1-1, reads KAGVTQTPRYLIKTRGQQVTLSCSPISGHRSVSWYQQTPGQGLQFLFEYFSETQRNKGNFPGRFSGRQFSNSRSEMNVSTLELGDSALYLCASSPGQMNTEAFFGQGTRLTVV.

The chain recombines TRBV5-1 with TRBJ2-1; 10 nucleotides agree with TRBD2. CDR3 size: 18 residues. J gave up 1 base and V 6 bases, and 13 bases lay outside the gene matches. Germline V lookup: CDR1 SGHRS, CDR2 YFSETQ. The CDR3: CASTESLAGASSYNEQFF. CDR3 DNA sequence: TGCGCCAGCACCGAAAGTCTAGCGGGGGCCTCGTCCTACAATGAGCAGTTCTTC. Drawing the rest from reference TRBV5-1 and TRBJ2-1, the complete variable domain is KAGVTQTPRYLIKTRGQQVTLSCSPISGHRSVSWYQQTPGQGLQFLFEYFSETQRNKGNFPGRFSGRQFSNSRSEMNVSTLELGDSALYLCASTESLAGASSYNEQFFGPGTRLTVL.

The chain has TRBV27 and TRBJ2-3; TRBD1 matches at 7 bases. CDR3 length: 15 amino acids. V lost 6 bases, J lost 0 bases, and 6 bases stayed unmatched. CDR1 and CDR2 (germline): MNHEY, SMNVEV (reference sequence). The CDR3 region is CASSPWDSSTDTQYF. The CDR3 nucleotides read TGTGCCAGCAGCCCATGGGACAGTAGCACAGATACGCAGTATTTT.

The chain has TRBV2 and TRBJ2-1; the match to TRBD2 covers 9 bases. Germline V lookup: CDR1 SNHLY, CDR2 FYNNEI. The trim removed 5 bases at V and 4 bases at J, leaving 6 bases unmatched. The CDR3 runs to 15 residues. The CDR3 DNA reads TGTGCCAGCAGTCCATTAGCGGGGGAATACAATGAGCAGTTCTTC. This sequence encodes CASSPLAGEYNEQFF.

This chain links TRBV30 with TRBJ2-3; possible D gene TRBD2, 6 bases. This CDR3 comprises 14 residues. V was trimmed by 0 bases and J by 3 bases, leaving 10 bases between them. The germline gives CDR1 GTSNPN, CDR2 SVGIG (reference sequence). The CDR3 loop is CAWSVPGRTDTQYF. In nucleotides, the CDR3 is TGTGCCTGGAGTGTACCTGGGAGGACAGATACGCAGTATTTT.

V gene TRBV6-1 combines with J gene TRBJ1-5; possibly TRBD1 for D (6 bases). CDR3 length: 16 residues. Germline V lookup: CDR1 MNHNS, CDR2 SASEGT. V was trimmed by 0 bases and J by 6 bases, leaving 15 bases between them. The CDR3 loop is CASSEADGQWSQPQHF. As DNA, the CDR3 is TGTGCCAGCAGTGAAGCGGATGGACAGTGGAGTCAGCCCCAGCATTTT.

The J gene is TRBJ2-7, the V gene TRBV4-1, with D possibly TRBD2 on 6 matching bases. CDR3 size: 13 residues. CDR1 and CDR2 from the germline V gene are MGHRA and YSYEKL. V was clipped by 1 base and J by 10 bases, with 14 bases between them. CDR3: CASSQVGGTEQYF. Written as DNA, the CDR3 is TGCGCCAGCAGCCAAGTGGGGGGTACGGAACAGTACTTC.

The rearrangement uses TRBV7-8 and TRBJ2-7; D remains unclear. The CDR3 runs to 14 residues. Looked up from germline, CDR1 is SGHVS and CDR2 is FQNEAQ. The V gene lost 2 bases and the J gene lost 3 bases, with 11 bases spanning the gap. The CDR3 reads CASSLLQFDYEQYF. The CDR3 DNA reads as TGTGCCAGCAGCTTATTACAGTTTGACTACGAGCAGTACTTC. The full variable domain, with the rest looked up from reference TRBV7-8 and TRBJ2-7, is GAGVSQSPRYKVAKRGQDVALRCDPISGHVSLFWYQQALGQGPEFLTYFQNEAQLDKSGLPSDRFFAERPEGSVSTLKIQRTQQEDSAVYLCASSLLQFDYEQYFGPGTRLTVT.

The chain is built from TRBV27 and TRBJ2-2; the D gene is possibly TRBD2 (7 bases). The CDR3 runs 16 residues. CDR1 MNHEY and CDR2 SMNVEV come from the germline V gene (reference sequence). V lost 5 bases and J 8 bases, leaving 21 bases between the germline ends. CDR3 region: CASSLPDFRGAGELFF. CDR3 bases: TGTGCCAGCAGTCTCCCGGACTTTCGGGGGGCTGGGGAGCTGTTTTTT.

The gene calls are TRBV13 and TRBJ2-7; 9 bases map to TRBD1. The germline V gene has CDR1 PRHDT and CDR2 FYEKMQ (reference sequence). This CDR3 has 15 residues. J gave up 0 bases and V 4 bases, and 4 bases lay outside the gene matches. The CDR3 coding sequence is TGTGCCAGCAGCTCAGGACAGGGGAGCTCCTACGAGCAGTACTTC. Translated: CASSSGQGSSYEQYF.

The chain uses TRBV9 and TRBJ2-7; 11 bases align to TRBD2. CDR3 size: 16 residues. V trimming: 0 bases; J trimming: 9 bases; junction bases outside the gene matches: 11. Germline V gene sequence: CDR1 SGDLS, CDR2 YYNGEE. The CDR3 sequence is CASSVGVTSGVQGQYF. The CDR3 DNA sequence: TGTGCCAGCAGCGTAGGGGTGACTAGCGGGGTTCAGGGGCAGTACTTC.